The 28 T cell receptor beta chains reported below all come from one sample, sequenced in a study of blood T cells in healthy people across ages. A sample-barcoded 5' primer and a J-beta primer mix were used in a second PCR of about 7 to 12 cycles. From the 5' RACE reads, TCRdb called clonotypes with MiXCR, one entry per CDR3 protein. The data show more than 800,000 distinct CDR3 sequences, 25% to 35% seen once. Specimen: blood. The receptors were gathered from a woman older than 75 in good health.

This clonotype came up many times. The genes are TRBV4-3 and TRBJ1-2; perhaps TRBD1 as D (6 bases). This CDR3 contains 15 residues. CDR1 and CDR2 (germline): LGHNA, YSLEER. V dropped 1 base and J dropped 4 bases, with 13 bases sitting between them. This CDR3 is CASSQAARGGYGYTF. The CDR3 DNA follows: TGCGCCAGCAGCCAAGCCGCCAGGGGTGGCTATGGCTACACCTTC.

The CDR3 reads CASSPLEGVTGELFF. For the CDR3, the DNA is TGTGCCAGTAGTCCCCTCGAGGGAGTTACCGGGGAGCTGTTTTTT. The chain employs TRBV19 and TRBJ2-2; TRBD2 is a possible D gene (5 bases). Trimming removed 5 bases at V and 5 bases at J, with 15 bases between. Germline CDR1 is LNHDA and CDR2 is SQIVND (reference sequence). There are 15 residues in the CDR3.

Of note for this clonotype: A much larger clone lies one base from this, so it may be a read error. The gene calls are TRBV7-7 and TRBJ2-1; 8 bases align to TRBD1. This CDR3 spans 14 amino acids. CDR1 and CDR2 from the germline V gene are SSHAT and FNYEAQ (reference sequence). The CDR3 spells CASSLGPPRQGKFF. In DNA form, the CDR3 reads TGTGCTAGCAGCTTAGGCCCCCCGAGACAGGGGAAGTTCTTC.

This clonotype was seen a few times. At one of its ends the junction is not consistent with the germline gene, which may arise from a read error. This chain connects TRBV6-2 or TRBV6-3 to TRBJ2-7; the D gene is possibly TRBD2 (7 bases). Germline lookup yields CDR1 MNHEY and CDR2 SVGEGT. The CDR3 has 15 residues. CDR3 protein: CVSSYGGLPVYEQYF. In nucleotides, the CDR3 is TGTGTCAGCAGTTACGGGGGGCTCCCCGTCTACGAGCAGTACTTC.

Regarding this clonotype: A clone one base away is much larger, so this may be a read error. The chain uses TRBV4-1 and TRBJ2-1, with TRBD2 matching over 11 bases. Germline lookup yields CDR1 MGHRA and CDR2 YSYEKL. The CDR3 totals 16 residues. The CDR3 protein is CTSSQSSGLADNEQFF. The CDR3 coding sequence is TGCACCAGCAGCCAATCTTCGGGACTAGCGGACAATGAGCAGTTCTTC.

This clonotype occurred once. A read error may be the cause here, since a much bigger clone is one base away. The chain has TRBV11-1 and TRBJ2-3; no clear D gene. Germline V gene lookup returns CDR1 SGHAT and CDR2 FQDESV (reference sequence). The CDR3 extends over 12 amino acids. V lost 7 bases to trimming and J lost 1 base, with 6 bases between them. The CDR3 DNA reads TGTGCCAGCAAACACGGCACAGATACGCAGTATTTT. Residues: CASKHGTDTQYF.

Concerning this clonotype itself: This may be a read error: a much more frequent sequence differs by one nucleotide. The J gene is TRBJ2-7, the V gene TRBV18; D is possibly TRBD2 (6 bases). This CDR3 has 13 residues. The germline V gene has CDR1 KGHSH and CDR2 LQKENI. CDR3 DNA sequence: TGTGCCAGCTCACCCTCAGCGGGCTACGAGCGGTACTTC. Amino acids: CASSPSAGYERYF.

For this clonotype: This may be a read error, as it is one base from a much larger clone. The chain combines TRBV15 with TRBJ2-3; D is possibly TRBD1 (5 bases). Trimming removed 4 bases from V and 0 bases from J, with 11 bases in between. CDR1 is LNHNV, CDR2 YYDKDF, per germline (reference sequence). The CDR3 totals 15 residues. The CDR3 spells CATSKRQTSTDTQYF. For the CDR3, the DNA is TGTGCCACCAGCAAACGACAGACTAGCACAGATACGCAGTATTTT.

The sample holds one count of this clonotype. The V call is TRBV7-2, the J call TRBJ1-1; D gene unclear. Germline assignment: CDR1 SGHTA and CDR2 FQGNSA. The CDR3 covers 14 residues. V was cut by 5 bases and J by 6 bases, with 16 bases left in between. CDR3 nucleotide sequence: TGTGCCAGCAGCCCCAGACGAGTACACTCTGAAGCTTTCTTT. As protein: CASSPRRVHSEAFF.

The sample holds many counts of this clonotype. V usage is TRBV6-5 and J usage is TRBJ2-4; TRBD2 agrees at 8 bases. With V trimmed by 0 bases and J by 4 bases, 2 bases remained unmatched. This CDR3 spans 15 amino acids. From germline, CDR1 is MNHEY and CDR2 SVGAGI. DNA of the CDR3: TGTGCCAGCAGTTACTCACTAGCGGAAAAAAACATTCAGTACTTC. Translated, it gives CASSYSLAEKNIQYF.

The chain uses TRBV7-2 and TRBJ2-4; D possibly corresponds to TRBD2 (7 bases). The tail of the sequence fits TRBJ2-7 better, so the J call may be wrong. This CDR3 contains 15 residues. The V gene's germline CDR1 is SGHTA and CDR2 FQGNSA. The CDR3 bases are TGTGCCAGCAGCCCCCGAGGGGGGGGTAAGGACGAGCAGTACTTC. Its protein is CASSPRGGGKDEQYF.

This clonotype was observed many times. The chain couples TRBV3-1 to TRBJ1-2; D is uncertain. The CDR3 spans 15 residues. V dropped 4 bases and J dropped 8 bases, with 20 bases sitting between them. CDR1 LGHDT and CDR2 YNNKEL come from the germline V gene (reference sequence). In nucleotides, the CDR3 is TGTGCCAGCAGCCCCTCAAGGACGCACAGAAGCGGCTACACCTTC. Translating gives CASSPSRTHRSGYTF. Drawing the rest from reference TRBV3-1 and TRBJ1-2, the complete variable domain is DTAVSQTPKYLVTQMGNDKSIKCEQNLGHDTMYWYKQDSKKFLKIMFSYNNKELIINETVPNRFSPKSPDKAHLNLHINSLELGDSAVYFCASSPSRTHRSGYTFGSGTRLTVV.

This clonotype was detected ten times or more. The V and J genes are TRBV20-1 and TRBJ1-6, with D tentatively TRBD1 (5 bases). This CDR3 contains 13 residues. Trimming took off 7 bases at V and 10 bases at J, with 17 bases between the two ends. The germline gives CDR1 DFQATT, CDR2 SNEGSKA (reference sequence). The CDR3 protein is CSGVGQYPSPLHF. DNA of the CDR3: TGCAGTGGGGTGGGGCAGTATCCATCACCCCTCCACTTT.

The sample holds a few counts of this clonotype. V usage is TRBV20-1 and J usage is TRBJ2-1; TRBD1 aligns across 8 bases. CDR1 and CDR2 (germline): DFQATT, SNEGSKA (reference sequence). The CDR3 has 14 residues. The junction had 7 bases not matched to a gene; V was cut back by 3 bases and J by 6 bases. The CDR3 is CSASRGQGGNEQFF. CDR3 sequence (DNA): TGCAGTGCTAGCCGAGGACAGGGTGGCAATGAGCAGTTCTTC.

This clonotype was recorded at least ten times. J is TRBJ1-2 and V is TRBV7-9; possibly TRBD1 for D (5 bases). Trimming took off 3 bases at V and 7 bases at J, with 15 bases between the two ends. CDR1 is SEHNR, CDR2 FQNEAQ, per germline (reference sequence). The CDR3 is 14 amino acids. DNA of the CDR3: TGTGCCAGCAGCTTCCCGCGACAGCAGTCTGGCTACACCTTC. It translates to CASSFPRQQSGYTF.

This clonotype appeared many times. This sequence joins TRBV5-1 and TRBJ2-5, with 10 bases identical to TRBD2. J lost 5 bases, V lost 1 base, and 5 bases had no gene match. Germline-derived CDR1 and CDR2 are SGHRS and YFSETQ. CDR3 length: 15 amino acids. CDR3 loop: CASSLISGGAETQYF. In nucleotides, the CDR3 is TGCGCCAGCAGCTTGATAAGCGGGGGGGCGGAGACCCAGTACTTC.

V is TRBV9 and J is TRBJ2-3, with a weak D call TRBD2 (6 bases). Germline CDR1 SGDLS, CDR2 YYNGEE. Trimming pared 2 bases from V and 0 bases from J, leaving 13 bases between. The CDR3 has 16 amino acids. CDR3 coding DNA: TGTGCCAGCAGCGTTAATGGGGGGACGAGCACAGATACGCAGTATTTT. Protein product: CASSVNGGTSTDTQYF.

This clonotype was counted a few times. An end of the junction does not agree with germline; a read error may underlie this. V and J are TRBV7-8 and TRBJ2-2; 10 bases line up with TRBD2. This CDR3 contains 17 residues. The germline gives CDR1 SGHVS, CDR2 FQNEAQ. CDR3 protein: CASSFQRGGLNTGELFF. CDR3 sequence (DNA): TGCGCCAGCAGCTTTCAGCGGGGGGGCCTCAACACCGGGGAGCTGTTTTTT.

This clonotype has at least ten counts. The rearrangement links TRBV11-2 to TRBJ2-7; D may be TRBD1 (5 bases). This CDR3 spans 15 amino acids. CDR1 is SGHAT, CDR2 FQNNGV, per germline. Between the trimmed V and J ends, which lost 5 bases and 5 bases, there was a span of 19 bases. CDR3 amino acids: CASSQQGQPANEQYF. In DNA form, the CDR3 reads TGTGCCAGCAGCCAGCAAGGACAACCCGCCAACGAGCAGTACTTC.

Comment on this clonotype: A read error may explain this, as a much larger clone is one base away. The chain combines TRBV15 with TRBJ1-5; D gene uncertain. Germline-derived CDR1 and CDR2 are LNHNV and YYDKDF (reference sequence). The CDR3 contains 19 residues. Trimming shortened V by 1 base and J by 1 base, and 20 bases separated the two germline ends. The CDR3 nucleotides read TGTGCCACCAGCAGAGGCCGAGGCGGGGTGAAGGAAAGCAATCAGCCCCAGCATTTT. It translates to CATSRGRGGVKESNQPQHF. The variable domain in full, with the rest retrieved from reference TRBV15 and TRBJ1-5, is DAMVIQNPRYQVTQFGKPVTLSCSQTLNHNVMYWYQQKSSQAPKLLFHYYDKDFNNEADTPDNFQSRRPNTSFCFLDIRSPGLGDTAMYLCATSRGRGGVKESNQPQHFGDGTRLSIL.

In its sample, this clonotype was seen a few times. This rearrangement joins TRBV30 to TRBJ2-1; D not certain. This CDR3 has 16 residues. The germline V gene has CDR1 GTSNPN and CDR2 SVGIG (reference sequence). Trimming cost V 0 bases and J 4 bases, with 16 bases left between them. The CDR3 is CAWSVIGFGVYNEQFF. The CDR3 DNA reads TGTGCCTGGAGTGTAATCGGGTTCGGAGTATACAATGAGCAGTTCTTC.

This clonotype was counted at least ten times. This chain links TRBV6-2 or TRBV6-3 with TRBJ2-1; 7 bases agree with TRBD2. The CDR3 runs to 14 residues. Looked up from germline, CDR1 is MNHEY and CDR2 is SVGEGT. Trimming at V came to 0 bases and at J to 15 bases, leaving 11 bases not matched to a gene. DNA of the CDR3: TGTGCCAGCAGTTACTCTCAGACGGGCAAGCGGGGGTTCTTC. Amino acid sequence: CASSYSQTGKRGFF.

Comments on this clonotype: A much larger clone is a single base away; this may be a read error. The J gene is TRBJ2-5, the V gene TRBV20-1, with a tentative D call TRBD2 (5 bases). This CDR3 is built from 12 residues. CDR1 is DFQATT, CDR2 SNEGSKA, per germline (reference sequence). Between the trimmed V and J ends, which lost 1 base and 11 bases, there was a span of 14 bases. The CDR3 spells CSARGEPAEQYF. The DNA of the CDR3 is TGCAGTGCTAGAGGGGAGCCTGCTGAGCAGTACTTC.

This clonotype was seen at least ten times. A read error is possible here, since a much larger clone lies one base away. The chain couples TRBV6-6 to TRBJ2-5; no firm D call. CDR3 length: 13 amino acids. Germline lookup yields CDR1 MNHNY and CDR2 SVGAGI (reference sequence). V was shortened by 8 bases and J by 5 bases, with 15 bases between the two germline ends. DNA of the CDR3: TGTGCCAGCTGCGGTGGCGTTTGGGAGACCCAGTACTTC. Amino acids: CASCGGVWETQYF.

CDR3 in amino acids: CASSSGQAQGTEAFF. CDR3 DNA: TGTGCCAGCAGTTCCGGACAGGCCCAGGGCACTGAAGCTTTCTTT. This chain joins TRBV6-2 or TRBV6-3 and TRBJ1-1, with 7 positions matching TRBD1. The CDR3 is made up of 15 amino acids. Germline V gene data show CDR1 as MNHEY and CDR2 as SVGEGT. V lost 4 bases and J lost 4; bases outside the gene matches: 9.

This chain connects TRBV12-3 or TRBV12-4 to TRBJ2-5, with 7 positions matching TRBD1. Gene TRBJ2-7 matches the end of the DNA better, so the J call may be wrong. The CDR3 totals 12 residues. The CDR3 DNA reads TGTGCCATCCTAGACAGGGCCTACGAGCAGTACTTC. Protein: CAILDRAYEQYF.

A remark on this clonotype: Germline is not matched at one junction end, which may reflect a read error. CDR3 bases: TGTGCCAGCAGCTTATGGGGTGATCTTGCGAGGTGCTACGGGCAGTACTTC. It is translated as CASSLWGDLARCYGQYF. J is TRBJ2-7 and V is TRBV11-3; D not certain. The germline V gene encodes CDR1 SGHNT and CDR2 YENEEA. CDR3 length: 17 residues.

The CDR3 here is CASSEARGATNEKLFF. CDR3 nucleotide sequence: TGTGCCAGCAGTGAAGCCCGGGGGGCCACTAATGAAAAACTGTTTTTT. The V call is TRBV6-1, the J call TRBJ1-4, with D tentatively TRBD1 (6 bases). CDR1 and CDR2 (germline): MNHNS, SASEGT. V gave up 0 bases and J gave up 2 bases, with 10 bases separating them. The CDR3 has 16 residues.